The clone carrying this TCR beta chain was counted a few times. Its specificity is not known. Sorting captured naive CD8 T cells as CD8+CD4-CCR7+CD45RA+. This sample was included in a study of molecular identifiers for immune sequencing clone quantification. TCRdb reanalysed the PCR reads using MiXCR and keeps one entry per CDR3 protein. The sample has 550,000 to 750,000 distinct CDR3 sequences; about 20% are singletons. Whole-study results and caveats: In cases of identical TCR molecules sharing a barcode, highly expanded clone sizes could be underestimated. Clones that had above 20 RNA copies took up over 97% of effector molecules but under 1% in naive cells.

CDR3 length: 16 amino acids. Germline lookup yields CDR1 SNHLY and CDR2 FYNNEI. V trimming: 3 bases; J trimming: 0 bases; junction bases outside the gene matches: 8. The clonotype originates from a human donor in good health. Some libraries in this study had Jurkat cell RNA spiked in. This chain uses TRBV2 with TRBJ2-7, with 7 bases that match TRBD1. Input material: naive CD8+ T cells from blood, with Jurkat cell RNA spiked in. Sample subset: FACS-sorted CD8+CD4-CCR7+CD45RA+ naive T cells. CDR3 in DNA: TGTGCCAGCAGTGACCCGGACAGGTCACTCTCCTACGAGCAGTACTTC. Protein product: CASSDPDRSLSYEQYF. Full variable domain (rest looked up from reference TRBV2 and TRBJ2-7): EPEVTQTPSHQVTQMGQEVILRCVPISNHLYFYWYRQILGQKVEFLVSFYNNEISEKSEIFDDQFSVERPDGSNFTLKIRSTKLEDSAMYFCASSDPDRSLSYEQYFGPGTRLTVT.